Below are 27 T cell receptor beta chains sequenced from a single sample in a study of identical twins. TCRdb processed the 5' RACE reads anew with MiXCR; each CDR3 protein has one entry. The data show hundreds of thousands of distinct CDR3 sequences, 8% to 9% seen once. These same data were also listed under a study on yellow fever vaccine responses in identical twins.

The specimen sequenced was PBMCs. Receptors originate from a young woman in good health.

J is TRBJ2-1 and V is TRBV7-3, with a tentative D call TRBD2 (7 bases). Germline V CDR1 and CDR2: SGHTA, FQGTGA. The CDR3 spans 15 residues. V was pared by 2 bases and J by 4 bases, with 12 bases between. The CDR3 bases are TGTGCCAGCAGCTTAGCGGGGGCGACATACAATGAGCAGTTCTTC. Its protein is CASSLAGATYNEQFF.

The chain is built from TRBV20-1 and TRBJ2-7, with TRBD2 matching over 14 bases. CDR1 and CDR2 (germline): DFQATT, SNEGSKA (reference sequence). Losses at the gene ends were 6 bases for V and 6 bases for J; bases not matched to a gene: 10. CDR3 length: 15 residues. The CDR3 here is CSAMGTSGSYGEQYF. CDR3 DNA: TGCAGTGCGATGGGGACTAGCGGGAGTTATGGCGAGCAGTACTTC.

In its sample, this clonotype was seen a few times. The rearrangement links TRBV7-8 to TRBJ2-7; 8 bases agree with TRBD1. V lost 1 base, J lost 1 base, and 3 bases stayed unmatched. Germline CDR1 and CDR2: SGHVS and FQNEAQ. The CDR3 covers 15 residues. CDR3 loop: CASSLVGDRSYEQYF. CDR3 DNA sequence: TGTGCCAGCAGCTTAGTGGGGGACAGGTCCTACGAGCAGTACTTC.

The sample holds many counts of this clonotype. The V and J genes are TRBV5-1 and TRBJ2-7, with 7 bases lining up with TRBD1. CDR1 is SGHRS and CDR2 is YFSETQ in the germline V gene. V lost 4 bases, J lost 2 bases, and 9 bases stayed unmatched. This CDR3 spans 15 amino acids. The CDR3 sequence is CASSTPGTDPYEQYF. DNA of the CDR3: TGCGCCAGCAGCACACCCGGGACAGACCCCTACGAGCAGTACTTC.

Ten or more counts support this clonotype. The chain employs TRBV12-3 or TRBV12-4 and TRBJ2-3; 7 bases fit TRBD2. This CDR3 is built from 15 residues. V shed 1 base and J 2 bases; nucleotides not matched to a gene: 3. CDR3: CASSLGGGTTDTQYF. The DNA of the CDR3 is TGTGCCAGCAGTTTAGGCGGGGGAACCACAGATACGCAGTATTTT.

The chain carries TRBV28 and TRBJ1-2, with 7 positions matching TRBD1. Germline-derived CDR1 and CDR2 are MDHEN and SYDVKM. Trimming removed 4 bases from V and 2 bases from J; junction bases left unmatched: 4. There are 14 residues in the CDR3. The CDR3 DNA follows: TGTGCCAGCAGTTCCATGACAGGGAACTATGGCTACACCTTC. This translates into CASSSMTGNYGYTF.

The genes are TRBV18 and TRBJ2-7, with TRBD1 identical over 8 bases. The length of the CDR3 is 13 residues. J gave up 10 bases and V 0 bases, and 5 bases lay outside the gene matches. Germline assignment: CDR1 KGHSH and CDR2 LQKENI. CDR3 sequence (DNA): TGTGCCAGCTCACCACCGGACAGGGTCGAACAGTACTTC. This sequence encodes CASSPPDRVEQYF.

This clonotype has more than one count but fewer than ten. The chain is built from TRBV9 and TRBJ2-3, with TRBD2 identical over 9 bases. The CDR3 has 16 residues. Germline V gene data show CDR1 as SGDLS and CDR2 as YYNGEE. After removal of 4 bases from V and 1 base from J, the junction contained 7 bases not matched to a gene. CDR3 in amino acids: CASSFPPSGGTDTQYF. The CDR3 DNA follows: TGTGCCAGCAGCTTCCCCCCTAGCGGGGGCACAGATACGCAGTATTTT. Drawing the rest from reference TRBV9 and TRBJ2-3, the complete variable domain is DSGVTQTPKHLITATGQRVTLRCSPRSGDLSVYWYQQSLDQGLQFLIQYYNGEERAKGNILERFSAQQFPDLHSELNLSSLELGDSALYFCASSFPPSGGTDTQYFGPGTRLTVL.

This clonotype was counted a few times. The gene calls are TRBV20-1 and TRBJ2-2, with TRBD1 identical over 7 bases. The J segment lost 6 bases and the V segment lost 6 bases, leaving 10 bases of the junction unmatched. This CDR3 spans 14 amino acids. The germline CDR1 and CDR2 sequences are DFQATT and SNEGSKA (reference sequence). The CDR3 DNA reads TGCAGTGCCCCCCGACAGGGCCCAGCCGGGGAGCTGTTTTTT. Its translation: CSAPRQGPAGELFF.

The chain recombines TRBV7-8 with TRBJ2-5, with 7 bases that match TRBD2. The CDR3 totals 16 residues. Germline V gene sequence: CDR1 SGHVS, CDR2 FQNEAQ. V shed 6 bases, J shed 1 base, and the junction held 11 bases outside the gene matches. The CDR3 reads CASRPWPGGFQETQYF. In DNA, the CDR3 is TGTGCCAGCAGACCTTGGCCGGGGGGTTTCCAAGAGACCCAGTACTTC.

With respect to this clonotype: The conserved phenylalanine or tryptophan normally closing the CDR3 is absent here, so this likely arose from a read error. The chain carries TRBV12-3 or TRBV12-4 and TRBJ2-7, with D maybe TRBD1 (5 bases). This CDR3 region has 15 residues. Trimming stripped 5 bases from V and 0 bases from J, with 14 bases between. The CDR3 nucleotides read TGTGCCAGCAGTCCGAGACAGAGGAGCTCCTACGAGCAGTACCTC. Translating it yields CASSPRQRSSYEQYL.

In its sample, this clonotype was seen once. The chain employs TRBV7-2 and TRBJ2-7; D might be TRBD1 (6 bases). There are 15 residues in the CDR3. V was clipped by 5 bases and J by 0 bases, with 14 bases between them. Germline assignment: CDR1 SGHTA and CDR2 FQGNSA. CDR3 protein: CASSKQTGPSYEQYF. The CDR3 DNA reads TGTGCCAGCAGCAAGCAAACAGGGCCCTCCTACGAGCAGTACTTC.

This clonotype has ten or more counts. V is TRBV7-9 and J is TRBJ2-7, with D uncertain. The CDR3 spans 11 residues. CDR1 is SEHNR and CDR2 is FQNEAQ in the germline V gene (reference sequence). V lost 5 bases, J lost 3 bases, and 5 bases lay in between. The CDR3 here is CASSKHYEQYF. Here the CDR3 DNA reads TGTGCCAGCAGCAAACACTACGAGCAGTACTTC.

The chain joins TRBV6-1 to TRBJ1-2; no clear D gene. The V gene lost 7 bases and the J gene lost 2 bases, with 11 bases spanning the gap. CDR3 length: 13 amino acids. Germline V lookup: CDR1 MNHNS, CDR2 SASEGT. The CDR3 region is CASTLGTNYGYTF. The CDR3 DNA sequence: TGTGCCAGCACCTTGGGCACAAACTATGGCTACACCTTC.

Judged by abundance, this clonotype is medium-sized (0.01 to 0.1%). For the CDR3, the DNA is TGTGCCAGCGGGACAGCCCAAGAGACCCAGTACTTC. It translates to CASGTAQETQYF. The J gene is TRBJ2-5, the V gene TRBV25-1; 7 positions match TRBD1. Germline V gene sequence: CDR1 MGHDK, CDR2 SYGVNS. The CDR3 spans 12 residues. The ends lost 8 bases at V and 1 base at J; junction bases unmatched: 1.

The V gene is TRBV4-3, the J gene TRBJ1-5; D might be TRBD1 (5 bases). CDR1 and CDR2 (germline): LGHNA, YSLEER. The CDR3 runs to 15 residues. The V end was cut by 0 bases, the J end by 7 bases, with 13 bases between. The CDR3, as DNA: TGCGCCAGCAGCCAAGAGCCAGGGATTGGCCAGCCCCAGCATTTT. Translated, it gives CASSQEPGIGQPQHF.

The table lists this clonotype with a few counts. V and J are TRBV27 and TRBJ2-7; TRBD1 might be the D (5 bases). Germline V lookup: CDR1 MNHEY, CDR2 SMNVEV (reference sequence). V lost 5 bases and J lost 2, with 13 bases in between. This CDR3 has 14 amino acids. In DNA form, the CDR3 reads TGTGCCAGCAGTACTAACGTACAGGCCTACGAGCAGTACTTC. It is translated as CASSTNVQAYEQYF.

The chain is built from TRBV15 and TRBJ2-1, with no clear D. Germline V gives CDR1 LNHNV, CDR2 YYDKDF (reference sequence). V lost 0 bases and J lost 0, with 12 bases in between. This CDR3 comprises 17 residues. CDR3 residues: CATSRDRPRHSYNEQFF. For the CDR3, the DNA is TGTGCCACCAGCAGAGACCGACCGCGACACTCCTACAATGAGCAGTTCTTC. Using reference TRBV15 and TRBJ2-1 for the parts outside the CDR3, the full variable domain is DAMVIQNPRYQVTQFGKPVTLSCSQTLNHNVMYWYQQKSSQAPKLLFHYYDKDFNNEADTPDNFQSRRPNTSFCFLDIRSPGLGDTAMYLCATSRDRPRHSYNEQFFGPGTRLTVL.

This clonotype was picked up a small number of times. V and J are TRBV5-4 and TRBJ2-5; no reliable D call. V lost 5 bases and J 0 bases, leaving 11 bases between the germline ends. Germline V gene data show CDR1 as SGHNT and CDR2 as YYREEE (reference sequence). CDR3 length equals 14 residues. The CDR3 region has the DNA TGTGCCAGCAGACCGTTTGGGGACCAAGAGACCCAGTACTTC. As protein: CASRPFGDQETQYF.

This clonotype was detected a few times. The chain is built from TRBV4-3 and TRBJ1-6, with D perhaps matching TRBD1 (5 bases). V was shortened by 0 bases and J by 0 bases, with 12 bases between the two germline ends. The CDR3 contains 18 residues. The germline V gene encodes CDR1 LGHNA and CDR2 YSLEER. The CDR3 spells CASSQDHAGNSYNSPLHF. The CDR3 nucleotides are TGCGCCAGCAGCCAAGATCATGCAGGGAACTCCTATAATTCACCCCTCCACTTT.

This clonotype occurred many times. This chain joins TRBV15 and TRBJ1-1; 12 bases match TRBD1. This CDR3 contains 16 residues. Looked up from germline, CDR1 is LNHNV and CDR2 is YYDKDF (reference sequence). After removal of 1 base from V and 10 bases from J, the junction contained 10 bases not matched to a gene. The CDR3 bases are TGTGCCACCAGCAGAGCCGGAGGGACAGGGGGCCTAGGAGCTTTCTTT. It encodes CATSRAGGTGGLGAFF.

Ten or more counts support this clonotype. J is TRBJ2-4 and V is TRBV10-3; 12 bases line up with TRBD2. The CDR3 loop spans 18 amino acids. Germline V gene sequence: CDR1 ENHRY, CDR2 SYGVKD. Losses at the gene ends were 10 bases for V and 0 bases for J; bases not matched to a gene: 13. This CDR3 is CASRSLAGGLLAKNIQYF. The CDR3 DNA is TGTGCCAGCAGGAGTCTAGCGGGAGGGCTCTTAGCCAAAAACATTCAGTACTTC.

This chain joins TRBV7-9 and TRBJ2-1; the D gene is possibly TRBD2 (6 bases). V was clipped by 2 bases and J by 4 bases, with 15 bases between them. The CDR3 length is 16 residues. Germline CDR1 and CDR2: SEHNR and FQNEAQ (reference sequence). CDR3 bases: TGTGCCAGCAGCTTATCAGGATTAGCGGCTTACAATGAGCAGTTCTTC. It yields the protein CASSLSGLAAYNEQFF.

J is TRBJ2-7 and V is TRBV5-1; 7 bases agree with TRBD1. Per germline, CDR1 SGHRS and CDR2 YFSETQ. This CDR3 has 17 residues. Losses at the gene ends were 2 bases for V and 2 bases for J; bases not matched to a gene: 13. The CDR3: CASSLNRGRGRTYEQYF. The CDR3 DNA sequence: TGCGCCAGCAGCTTAAACAGGGGAAGGGGCCGAACCTACGAGCAGTACTTC.

This clonotype was observed many times. The chain recombines TRBV20-1 with TRBJ1-4, with D possibly being TRBD1 (5 bases). V lost 3 bases and J lost 13, with 12 bases in between. Per germline, CDR1 DFQATT and CDR2 SNEGSKA (reference sequence). This CDR3 region has 11 residues. CDR3 residues: CSASPQGRLFF. For the CDR3, the DNA is TGCAGTGCTAGTCCGCAGGGAAGACTGTTTTTT.

The table lists this clonotype with many counts. The chain is built from TRBV7-2 and TRBJ1-3; the D is unclear. V was shortened by 5 bases and J by 1 base, with 9 bases between the two germline ends. Germline CDR1 and CDR2: SGHTA and FQGNSA. This CDR3 has 14 residues. The CDR3 DNA sequence: TGTGCCAGCAGCCCTACGCTTTCTGGAAACACCATATATTTT. Encoded protein: CASSPTLSGNTIYF.

This clonotype has at least ten counts. The CDR3 region has the DNA TGCGCCAGCAGTGTTCAACAGACGAATCAAGAGACCCAGTACTTC. Its translation is CASSVQQTNQETQYF. The gene calls are TRBV5-1 and TRBJ2-5; D is ambiguous. Germline CDR1 SGHRS, CDR2 YFSETQ. V lost 5 bases, J lost 2 bases, and 16 bases lay in between. This CDR3 is built from 15 residues. Together with reference TRBV5-1 and TRBJ2-5, the CDR3 gives the full variable domain: KAGVTQTPRYLIKTRGQQVTLSCSPISGHRSVSWYQQTPGQGLQFLFEYFSETQRNKGNFPGRFSGRQFSNSRSEMNVSTLELGDSALYLCASSVQQTNQETQYFGPGTRLLVL.